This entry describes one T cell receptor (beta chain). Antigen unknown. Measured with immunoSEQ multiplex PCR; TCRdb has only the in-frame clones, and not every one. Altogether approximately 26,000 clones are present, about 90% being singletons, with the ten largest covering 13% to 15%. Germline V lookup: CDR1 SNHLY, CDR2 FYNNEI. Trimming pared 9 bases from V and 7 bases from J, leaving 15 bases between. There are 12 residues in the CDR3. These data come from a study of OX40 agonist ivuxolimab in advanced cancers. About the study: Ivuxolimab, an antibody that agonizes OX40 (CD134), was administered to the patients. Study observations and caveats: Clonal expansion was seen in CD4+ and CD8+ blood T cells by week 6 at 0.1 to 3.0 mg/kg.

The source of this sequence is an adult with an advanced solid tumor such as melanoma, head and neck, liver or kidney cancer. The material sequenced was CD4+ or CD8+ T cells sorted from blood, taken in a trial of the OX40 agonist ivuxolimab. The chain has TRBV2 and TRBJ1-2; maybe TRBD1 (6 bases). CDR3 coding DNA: TGTGCCAGGGGCGGACAGACACGTGGCTACACCTTC. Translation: CARGGQTRGYTF.